A single sample gave rise to the 10 T cell receptor beta chains below, sequenced in a study of tumor and adjacent non-tumor tissue in lung cancer. The library came from three nested PCR rounds adapted from ARM-PCR protocols. TCRdb re-called the multiplex PCR reads through MiXCR, storing one row per CDR3 protein. The repertoire holds 75,000 to 100,000 distinct CDR3 sequences, with 67% as singletons. This sample's RNA came from whole unsorted tissue. What was sequenced was lung tumor tissue. The receptors derive from a man in his sixties with non-small cell lung cancer.

The chain joins TRBV20-1 to TRBJ1-2; D gene unclear. V lost 1 base, J lost 6 bases, and 12 bases lay in between. The CDR3 is 13 residues long. CDR1 and CDR2 from the germline V gene are DFQATT and SNEGSKA (reference sequence). CDR3 residues: CSARAGMAHGYTF. The CDR3 DNA is TGCAGTGCTAGAGCTGGGATGGCCCATGGCTACACCTTC.

This clonotype was recorded many times. The CDR3 spells CASSWGSQPQHF. The CDR3 DNA reads as TGTGCCAGCAGCTGGGGCAGTCAGCCCCAGCATTTT. V and J are TRBV6-6 and TRBJ1-5; TRBD1 is a possible D gene (5 bases). V was shortened by 6 bases and J by 6 bases, with 9 bases between the two germline ends. This CDR3 comprises 12 residues. Looked up from germline, CDR1 is MNHNY and CDR2 is SVGAGI (reference sequence).

On this clonotype: This CDR3 is missing its conserved last phenylalanine or tryptophan, likely due to a read error. This chain connects TRBV11-2 to TRBJ2-3; D uncertain. V shed 4 bases and J shed 7 bases, with 15 bases lying between them. CDR1 is SGHAT, CDR2 FQNNGV, per germline. This CDR3 has 14 amino acids. The CDR3 loop is CASSSAGHGYTQYL. Written as DNA, the CDR3 is TGTGCCAGCAGCTCAGCAGGCCACGGGTATACGCAGTATCTT.

The sample holds one count of this clonotype. The junction and the germline gene differ at one end; a read error may be behind it. The chain couples TRBV5-4 to TRBJ2-7; 10 bases align to TRBD2. The CDR3 totals 16 residues. CDR1 and CDR2 (germline): SGHNT, YYREEE (reference sequence). The CDR3 sequence: CASSLPGTSVNYEQYF. In DNA, the CDR3 is TGTGCCAGTAGCTTGCCGGGGACTAGCGTGAACTACGAGCAGTACTTC.

With regard to this clonotype: One end of the junction does not line up with germline, which may come from a read error. The chain carries TRBV4-1 and TRBJ2-6; TRBD1 might be the D (6 bases). CDR3 length: 16 residues. CDR1 and CDR2 (germline): MGHRA, YSYEKL. The CDR3 sequence: CSSSLTGLSGANVLTF. CDR3 nucleotide sequence: TGCTCCAGCAGCCTGACAGGCCTCTCTGGAGCCAACGTCCTGACTTTC.

This clonotype showed up many times. The CDR3 loop reads CSARAEGTAFLNTEAFF. The CDR3, as DNA: TGCAGTGCTAGAGCTGAGGGGACCGCGTTTTTGAACACTGAAGCTTTCTTT. V gene TRBV20-1 combines with J gene TRBJ1-1; TRBD1 might be the D (5 bases). This CDR3 is built from 17 residues. Germline CDR1 and CDR2: DFQATT and SNEGSKA (reference sequence). Deletions cut 1 base from V and 0 bases from J, with 18 bases between.

The J gene is TRBJ1-2, the V gene TRBV6-1; 9 bases map to TRBD1. Germline V gene data show CDR1 as MNHNS and CDR2 as SASEGT. CDR3 length equals 13 residues. V lost 10 bases, J lost 7 bases, and 10 bases stayed unmatched. The chain's CDR3 is CATIERTGVGYTF. The CDR3 DNA follows: TGTGCCACCATTGAAAGGACAGGGGTTGGCTACACCTTC.

Worth noting for this clonotype: This may be a read error: a much more frequent sequence differs by one nucleotide. This sequence joins TRBV28 and TRBJ2-1, with 7 positions matching TRBD2. The germline V gene has CDR1 MDHEN and CDR2 SYDVKM. V dropped 7 bases and J dropped 6; count of bases not matched to a gene: 12. The CDR3 spans 15 residues. CDR3 DNA: TGTGCCAGCATTTCCCGGGACTATATATCCAATGAGCAGTTCTTC. Its translation: CASISRDYISNEQFF. Drawing the rest from reference TRBV28 and TRBJ2-1, the complete variable domain is DVKVTQSSRYLVKRTGEKVFLECVQDMDHENMFWYRQDPGLGLRLIYFSYDVKMKEKGDIPEGYSVSREKKERFSLILESASTNQTSMYLCASISRDYISNEQFFGPGTRLTVL.

This clonotype was seen repeatedly, ten times or more. The chain combines TRBV7-9 with TRBJ1-3, with a weak D call TRBD1 (6 bases). Germline V CDR1 and CDR2: SEHNR, FQNEAQ (reference sequence). The V gene lost 5 bases and the J gene lost 4 bases, with 12 bases spanning the gap. This CDR3 is built from 14 residues. The CDR3 region has the DNA TGTGCCAGCAGCCCGCCGACAGGAGGAAACACCATATATTTT. This sequence encodes CASSPPTGGNTIYF.

Details on this clonotype: A read error may account for a junction end that differs from germline. The CDR3 coding sequence is TGTGTCAGCAGGCCCCAGGTCACGGCGTTTGGTAATCAGCCCCAGCATTTT. Amino acid sequence: CVSRPQVTAFGNQPQHF. V is TRBV6-6 and J is TRBJ1-5, with no clear D. This CDR3 is 17 amino acids long. Germline values: CDR1 MNHNY, CDR2 SVGAGI (reference sequence).